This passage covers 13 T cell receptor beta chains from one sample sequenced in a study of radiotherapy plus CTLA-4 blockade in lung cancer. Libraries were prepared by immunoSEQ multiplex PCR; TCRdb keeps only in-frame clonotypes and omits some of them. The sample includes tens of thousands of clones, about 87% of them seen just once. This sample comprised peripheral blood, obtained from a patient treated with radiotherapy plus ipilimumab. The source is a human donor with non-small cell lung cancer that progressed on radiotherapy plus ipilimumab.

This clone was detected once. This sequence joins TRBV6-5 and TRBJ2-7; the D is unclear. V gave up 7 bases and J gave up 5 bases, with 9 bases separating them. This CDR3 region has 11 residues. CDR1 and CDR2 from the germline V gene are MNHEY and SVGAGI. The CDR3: CASTWAHEQYF. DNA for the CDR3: TGTGCCAGCACTTGGGCCCACGAGCAGTACTTC.

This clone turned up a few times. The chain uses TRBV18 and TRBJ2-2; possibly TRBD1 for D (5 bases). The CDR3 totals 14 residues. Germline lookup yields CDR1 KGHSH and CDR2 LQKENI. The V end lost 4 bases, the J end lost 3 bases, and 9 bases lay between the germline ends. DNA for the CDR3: TGTGCCAGCTCACACACAGGTTACACCGGGGAGCTGTTTTTT. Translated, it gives CASSHTGYTGELFF.

In DNA, the CDR3 is TGTGCCAGCAGTCTAGGTCAAGAGACCCAGTACTTC. Translation: CASSLGQETQYF. This chain uses TRBV2 with TRBJ2-5; D not resolved. The CDR3 spans 12 residues. V gave up 5 bases and J gave up 2 bases, with 6 bases separating them. Germline CDR1 reads SNHLY; CDR2 reads FYNNEI.

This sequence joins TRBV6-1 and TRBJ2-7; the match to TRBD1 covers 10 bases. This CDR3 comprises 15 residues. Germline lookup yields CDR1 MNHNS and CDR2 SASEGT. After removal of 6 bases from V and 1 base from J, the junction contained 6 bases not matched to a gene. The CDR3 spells CASRWGQGPSYEQYF. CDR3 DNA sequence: TGTGCCAGCAGATGGGGACAGGGGCCTTCCTACGAGCAGTACTTC.

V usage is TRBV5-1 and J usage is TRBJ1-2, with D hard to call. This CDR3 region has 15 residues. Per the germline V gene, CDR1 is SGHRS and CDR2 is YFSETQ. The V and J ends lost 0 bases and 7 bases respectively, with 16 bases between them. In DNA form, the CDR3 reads TGCGCCAGCAGCTTGGAGCTAGGGCGGGAGGGTGGCTACACCTTC. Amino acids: CASSLELGREGGYTF.

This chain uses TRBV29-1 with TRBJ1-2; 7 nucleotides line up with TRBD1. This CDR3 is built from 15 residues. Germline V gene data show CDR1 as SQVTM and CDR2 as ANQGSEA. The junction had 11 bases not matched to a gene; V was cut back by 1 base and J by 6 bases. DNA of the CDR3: TGCAGCGTTGAAGCCTCCGGGACAGCCTTACATGGCTACACCTTC. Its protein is CSVEASGTALHGYTF.

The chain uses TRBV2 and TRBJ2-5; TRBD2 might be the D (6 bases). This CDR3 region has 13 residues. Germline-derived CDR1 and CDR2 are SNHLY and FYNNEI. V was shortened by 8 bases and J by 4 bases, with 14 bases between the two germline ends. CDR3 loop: CASVGSQGETQYF. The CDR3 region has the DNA TGTGCCAGCGTCGGGAGTCAGGGAGAGACCCAGTACTTC.

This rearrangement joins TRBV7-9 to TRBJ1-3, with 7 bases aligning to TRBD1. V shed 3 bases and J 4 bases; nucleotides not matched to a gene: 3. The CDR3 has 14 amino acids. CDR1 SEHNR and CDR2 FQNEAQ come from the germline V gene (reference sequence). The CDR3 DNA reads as TGTGCCAGCAGCTTGACAGGGCACGGAAACACCATATATTTT. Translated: CASSLTGHGNTIYF. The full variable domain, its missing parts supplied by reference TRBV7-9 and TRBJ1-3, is DTGVSQNPRHKITKRGQNVTFRCDPISEHNRLYWYRQTLGQGPEFLTYFQNEAQLEKSRLLSDRFSAERPKGSFSTLEIQRTEQGDSAMYLCASSLTGHGNTIYFGEGSWLTVV.

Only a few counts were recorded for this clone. CDR3 DNA sequence: TGTGCCAGCAGCCCGAGCACGGGGAGGGATGGCTACACCTTC. Amino acids: CASSPSTGRDGYTF. The chain recombines TRBV9 with TRBJ1-2; D gene uncertain. The CDR3 runs 14 residues. Trimming shortened V by 4 bases and J by 6 bases, and 16 bases separated the two germline ends. Per the germline V gene, CDR1 is SGDLS and CDR2 is YYNGEE.

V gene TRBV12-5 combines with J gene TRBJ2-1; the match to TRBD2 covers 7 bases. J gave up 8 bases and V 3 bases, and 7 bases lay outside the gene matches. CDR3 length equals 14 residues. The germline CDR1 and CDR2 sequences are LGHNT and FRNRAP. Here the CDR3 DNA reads TGTGCTAGTGGTTTAGCGGGACTGTTGGATGAGCAGTTCTTC. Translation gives CASGLAGLLDEQFF.

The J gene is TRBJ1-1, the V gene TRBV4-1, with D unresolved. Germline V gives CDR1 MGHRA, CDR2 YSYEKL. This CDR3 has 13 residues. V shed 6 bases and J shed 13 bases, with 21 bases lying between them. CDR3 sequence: CASSLSGSFNDFF. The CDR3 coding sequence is TGCGCCAGCAGTTTATCCGGGAGCTTTAATGATTTCTTT.

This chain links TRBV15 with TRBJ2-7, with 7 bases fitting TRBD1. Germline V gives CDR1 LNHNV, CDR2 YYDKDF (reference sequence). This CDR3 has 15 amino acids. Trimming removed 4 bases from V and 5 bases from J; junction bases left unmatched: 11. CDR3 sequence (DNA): TGTGCCACCAGCACCTTACAGGGGCTAAACCACGAGCAGTACTTC. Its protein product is CATSTLQGLNHEQYF. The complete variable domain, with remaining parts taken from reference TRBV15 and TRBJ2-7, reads DAMVIQNPRYQVTQFGKPVTLSCSQTLNHNVMYWYQQKSSQAPKLLFHYYDKDFNNEADTPDNFQSRRPNTSFCFLDIRSPGLGDTAMYLCATSTLQGLNHEQYFGPGTRLTVT.

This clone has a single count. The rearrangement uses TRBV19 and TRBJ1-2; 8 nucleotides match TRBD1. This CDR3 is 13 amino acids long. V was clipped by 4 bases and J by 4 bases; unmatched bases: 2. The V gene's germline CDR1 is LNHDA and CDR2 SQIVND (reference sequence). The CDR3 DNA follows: TGTGCCAGTAGTAGACAGGGGCCCTATGGCTACACCTTC. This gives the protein CASSRQGPYGYTF.